A single sample gave rise to the 21 T cell receptor beta chains below, sequenced in a study of cytomegalovirus exposure and HLA in healthy donors. Profiling relied on immunoSEQ multiplex PCR, and the TCRdb table lists in-frame clones only, not all of them. The table records 200,000 or so clones, 84% of them present only once. The sample consisted of PBMCs. These receptors were taken from a young man in good health and CMV-seropositive.

This chain links TRBV5-4 with TRBJ1-1; tentative D call: TRBD1 (5 bases). Looked up from germline, CDR1 is SGHNT and CDR2 is YYREEE (reference sequence). Trimming stripped 0 bases from V and 6 bases from J, with 9 bases between. The CDR3 contains 13 residues. In DNA form, the CDR3 reads TGTGCCAGCAGCTTGGGCAGGGAGGCTGAAGCTTTCTTT. This gives the protein CASSLGREAEAFF.

The J gene is TRBJ1-1, the V gene TRBV6-5; D might be TRBD1 (5 bases). V was shortened by 6 bases and J by 2 bases, with 13 bases between the two germline ends. CDR3 length: 14 amino acids. Germline loops: CDR1 MNHEY, CDR2 SVGAGI. CDR3 nucleotide sequence: TGTGCCAGCAGACTCAGGGAGGGAAACACTGAAGCTTTCTTT. It encodes CASRLREGNTEAFF.

This clone was found a few times. The chain uses TRBV29-1 and TRBJ2-7, with TRBD2 identical over 8 bases. V shed 4 bases and J 3 bases; nucleotides not matched to a gene: 14. Germline loops: CDR1 SQVTM, CDR2 ANQGSEA. The CDR3 consists of 16 residues. For the CDR3, the DNA is TGCAGCGTTGGAACCCAGGTGGTAGCGGGAAGCTACGAGCAGTACTTC. Translation gives CSVGTQVVAGSYEQYF.

The gene calls are TRBV6-5 and TRBJ2-2; perhaps TRBD1 as D (6 bases). V was clipped by 4 bases and J by 0 bases, with 9 bases between them. The length of the CDR3 is 15 residues. Per the germline V gene, CDR1 is MNHEY and CDR2 is SVGAGI. CDR3 residues: CASSSGAANTGELFF. The CDR3 DNA is TGTGCCAGCAGTTCAGGGGCAGCGAACACCGGGGAGCTGTTTTTT.

V usage is TRBV19 and J usage is TRBJ2-7, with 9 bases matching TRBD1. The CDR3 runs 15 residues. Germline V gene sequence: CDR1 LNHDA, CDR2 SQIVND (reference sequence). The J segment lost 1 base and the V segment lost 4 bases, leaving 5 bases of the junction unmatched. This CDR3 reads CASSTTGTGSYEQYF. CDR3 coding DNA: TGTGCCAGTAGTACCACCGGGACAGGGTCCTACGAGCAGTACTTC.

J is TRBJ2-3 and V is TRBV12-2; the table gives TRBD2 as D, unverified against the DNA. TRBV12-2 corresponds to a pseudogene. The CDR3 is 15 amino acids. Here the CDR3 DNA reads TGTGCAAGTCGCTTAGCAGTGCGGTGCTCGGTGGCGCAGTATTTT. It is translated as CASRLAVRCSVAQYF.

This clone was seen a few times. The chain uses TRBV5-1 and TRBJ2-7; 12 bases agree with TRBD1. From germline, CDR1 is SGHRS and CDR2 YFSETQ. Trimming cost V 5 bases and J 5 bases; bases outside gene matches: 5. The CDR3 spans 14 residues. The CDR3 protein is CASSPGQGADEQYF. The CDR3 DNA is TGCGCCAGCAGTCCGGGACAGGGGGCAGACGAGCAGTACTTC.

The chain is built from TRBV6-1 and TRBJ1-4; D remains unclear. V lost 4 bases and J lost 4, with 7 bases in between. CDR3 length equals 13 residues. Germline V gene sequence: CDR1 MNHNS, CDR2 SASEGT. The CDR3 region has the DNA TGTGCCAGCAGTGGTCAGATTAATGAAAAACTGTTTTTT. Translation gives CASSGQINEKLFF.

The table lists this clone with a count of one. The chain links TRBV6-1 to TRBJ2-7; TRBD1 matches 9 bases. With 5 bases clipped from V and 3 bases from J, the junction kept 8 bases outside the gene matches. Germline assignment: CDR1 MNHNS and CDR2 SASEGT. This CDR3 has 15 residues. The CDR3 sequence: CASSRRDRADYEQYF. In nucleotides, the CDR3 is TGTGCCAGCAGTCGCCGGGACAGGGCAGACTACGAGCAGTACTTC.

This clone was counted a few times. This sequence joins TRBV4-1 and TRBJ2-4, with D perhaps matching TRBD1 (7 bases). Trimming removed 4 bases from V and 3 bases from J, with 16 bases in between. Germline assignment: CDR1 MGHRA and CDR2 YSYEKL. The CDR3 has 16 residues. CDR3 DNA: TGCGCCAGCAGCCCCCTCGGGCAGGGGGGCAAAAACATTCAGTACTTC. It is translated as CASSPLGQGGKNIQYF.

The gene calls are TRBV19 and TRBJ2-7; 9 bases are shared with TRBD1. CDR1 LNHDA and CDR2 SQIVND come from the germline V gene (reference sequence). The CDR3 is 15 residues long. J lost 4 bases, V lost 5 bases, and 9 bases had no gene match. Here the CDR3 DNA reads TGTGCCAGTAGTTGGCACAGGGGGCCAGCGTACGAGCAGTACTTC. Its protein is CASSWHRGPAYEQYF. The whole variable domain, filled in from reference TRBV19 and TRBJ2-7, reads DGGITQSPKYLFRKEGQNVTLSCEQNLNHDAMYWYRQDPGQGLRLIYYSQIVNDFQKGDIAEGYSVSREKKESFPLTVTSAQKNPTAFYLCASSWHRGPAYEQYFGPGTRLTVT.

The sample holds a few counts of this clone. V and J are TRBV7-2 and TRBJ1-4, with D possibly TRBD1 on 5 matching bases. The CDR3 contains 17 residues. V was clipped by 1 base and J by 10 bases, with 22 bases between them. The germline V gene has CDR1 SGHTA and CDR2 FQGNSA. CDR3 amino acids: CASSLEGTASAGGKLFF. In DNA form, the CDR3 reads TGTGCCAGCAGCTTAGAGGGAACAGCGTCGGCCGGGGGAAAACTGTTTTTT.

This chain uses TRBV11-2 with TRBJ2-7, with 7 bases lining up with TRBD2. Germline lookup yields CDR1 SGHAT and CDR2 FQNNGV. The CDR3 contains 14 residues. J was trimmed by 5 bases and V by 2 bases; bases with no gene match: 6. Here the CDR3 DNA reads TGTGCCAGCAGCTTACCACTAGCGTTAAACGAGCAGTACTTC. It yields the protein CASSLPLALNEQYF.

The V gene is TRBV5-5, the J gene TRBJ1-4; 10 bases line up with TRBD1. V was clipped by 3 bases and J by 3 bases; unmatched bases: 11. CDR1 and CDR2 from the germline V gene are SGHKS and YYEKEE (reference sequence). This CDR3 comprises 18 residues. Written as DNA, the CDR3 is TGTGCCAGCAGCTCCTACCGGGGACAGGGGACCGCTAATGAAAAACTGTTTTTT. Its protein product is CASSSYRGQGTANEKLFF.

The genes are TRBV27 and TRBJ2-3; 12 bases line up with TRBD1. After removal of 4 bases from V and 5 bases from J, the junction contained 7 bases not matched to a gene. The CDR3 has 16 residues. Germline lookup yields CDR1 MNHEY and CDR2 SMNVEV (reference sequence). The CDR3, as DNA: TGTGCCAGCAGTTCCCTGGGACAGGGGGCGCGAGATACGCAGTATTTT. Its protein is CASSSLGQGARDTQYF.

The rearrangement joins TRBV6-6 to TRBJ1-4, with a tentative D call TRBD1 (5 bases). Germline values: CDR1 MNHNY, CDR2 SVGAGI (reference sequence). The germline V and J ends were trimmed by 5 bases and 7 bases, with 14 bases remaining between them. This CDR3 is built from 14 residues. CDR3 in DNA: TGTGCCAGCAGTCCTGGGGGGGGTGGTGAAAAACTGTTTTTT. Residues: CASSPGGGGEKLFF.

The chain couples TRBV5-8 to TRBJ2-1; 8 nucleotides match TRBD1. The CDR3 loop spans 16 amino acids. CDR1 is SGHTS and CDR2 is YDEGEE in the germline V gene. V dropped 0 bases and J dropped 9; count of bases not matched to a gene: 11. The CDR3 reads CASSLETGQVFGEQFF. For the CDR3, the DNA is TGTGCCAGCAGCTTGGAAACGGGACAGGTCTTCGGTGAGCAGTTCTTC.

The chain carries TRBV6-6 and TRBJ1-5; 9 bases agree with TRBD1. The CDR3 is 15 amino acids. The trim removed 2 bases at V and 6 bases at J, leaving 5 bases unmatched. The germline gives CDR1 MNHNY, CDR2 SVGAGI (reference sequence). In nucleotides, the CDR3 is TGTGCCAGCAGTTACCCCGGACAGGGGAGTCAGCCCCAGCATTTT. It specifies CASSYPGQGSQPQHF.

The chain recombines TRBV7-8 with TRBJ1-5; D is uncertain. Germline values: CDR1 SGHVS, CDR2 FQNEAQ. Trimming cost V 4 bases and J 4 bases, with 11 bases left between them. The CDR3 covers 14 residues. Here the CDR3 reads CASSYRPLNQPQHF. The CDR3 DNA reads TGTGCCAGCAGCTACAGACCGCTAAATCAGCCCCAGCATTTT.

This clone was counted a few times. The chain links TRBV19 to TRBJ2-7; D perhaps matches TRBD1 (6 bases). The V gene lost 5 bases and the J gene lost 5 bases, with 13 bases spanning the gap. Looked up from germline, CDR1 is LNHDA and CDR2 is SQIVND (reference sequence). The CDR3 is 13 amino acids. The CDR3 region has the DNA TGTGCCAGTAGTGCTATGGACAGCCACGAGCAGTACTTC. Residues: CASSAMDSHEQYF.

The V call is TRBV29-1, the J call TRBJ2-6, with 7 bases identical to TRBD2. Unmatched junction bases numbered 8, after V lost 6 bases and J lost 0 bases. Germline values: CDR1 SQVTM, CDR2 ANQGSEA. The CDR3 is made up of 16 amino acids. The CDR3 DNA reads as TGCAGCGTCCGCGGGACTACAAGCTCTGGGGCCAACGTCCTGACTTTC. Residues: CSVRGTTSSGANVLTF.